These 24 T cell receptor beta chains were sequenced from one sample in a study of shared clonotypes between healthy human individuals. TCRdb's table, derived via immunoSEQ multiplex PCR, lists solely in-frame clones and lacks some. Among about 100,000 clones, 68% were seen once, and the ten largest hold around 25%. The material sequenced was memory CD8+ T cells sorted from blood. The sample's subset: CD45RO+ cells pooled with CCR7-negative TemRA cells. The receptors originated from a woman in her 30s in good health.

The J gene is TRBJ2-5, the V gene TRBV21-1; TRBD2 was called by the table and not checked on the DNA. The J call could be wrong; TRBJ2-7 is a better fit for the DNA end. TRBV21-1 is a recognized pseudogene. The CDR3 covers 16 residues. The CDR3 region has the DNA TGTGCCAGCAGCAAAGGTAGCGGGCTTAGCTCCTACGAGCAGTACTTC. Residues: CASSKGSGLSSYEQYF.

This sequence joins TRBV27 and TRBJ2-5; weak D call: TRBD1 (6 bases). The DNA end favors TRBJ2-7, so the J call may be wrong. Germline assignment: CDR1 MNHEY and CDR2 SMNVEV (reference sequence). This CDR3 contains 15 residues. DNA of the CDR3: TGTGCCAGCAGTCCTCCCGACAGGCCGTTCTACGAGCAGTACTTC. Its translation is CASSPPDRPFYEQYF.

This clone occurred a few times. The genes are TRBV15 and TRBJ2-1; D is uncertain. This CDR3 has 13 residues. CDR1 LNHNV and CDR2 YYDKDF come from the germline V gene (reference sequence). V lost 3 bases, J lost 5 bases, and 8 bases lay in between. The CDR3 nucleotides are TGTGCCACCAGCAGGGGTTGGGACAATGAGCAGTTCTTC. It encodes CATSRGWDNEQFF.

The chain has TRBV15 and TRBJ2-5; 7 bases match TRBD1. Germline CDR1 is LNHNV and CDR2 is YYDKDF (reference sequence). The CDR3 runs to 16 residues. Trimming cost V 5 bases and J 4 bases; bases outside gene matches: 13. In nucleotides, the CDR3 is TGTGCCACCAGCGGGTCAGGGACAGTCTTTGGAGAGACCCAGTACTTC. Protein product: CATSGSGTVFGETQYF. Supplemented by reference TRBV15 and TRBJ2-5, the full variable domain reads DAMVIQNPRYQVTQFGKPVTLSCSQTLNHNVMYWYQQKSSQAPKLLFHYYDKDFNNEADTPDNFQSRRPNTSFCFLDIRSPGLGDTAMYLCATSGSGTVFGETQYFGPGTRLLVL.

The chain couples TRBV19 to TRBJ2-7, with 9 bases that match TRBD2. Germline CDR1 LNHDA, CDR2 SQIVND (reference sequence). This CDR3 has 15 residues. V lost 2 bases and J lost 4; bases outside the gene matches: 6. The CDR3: CASSILWTSEYEQYF. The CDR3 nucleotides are TGTGCCAGTAGTATACTGTGGACTAGCGAGTACGAGCAGTACTTC.

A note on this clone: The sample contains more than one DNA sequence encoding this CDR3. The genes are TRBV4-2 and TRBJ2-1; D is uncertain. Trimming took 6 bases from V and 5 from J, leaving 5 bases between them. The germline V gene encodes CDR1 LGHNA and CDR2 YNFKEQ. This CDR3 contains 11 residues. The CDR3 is CASSLNNEQFF. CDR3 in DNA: TGTGCCAGCAGTCTAAACAATGAGCAGTTCTTC.

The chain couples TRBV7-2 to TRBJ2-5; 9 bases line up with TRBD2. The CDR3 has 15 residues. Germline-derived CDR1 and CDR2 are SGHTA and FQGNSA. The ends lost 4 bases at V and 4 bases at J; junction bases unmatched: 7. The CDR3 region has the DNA TGTGCCAGCAGCTCCTGGACTAGCGCTCGAGAGACCCAGTACTTC. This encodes CASSSWTSARETQYF.

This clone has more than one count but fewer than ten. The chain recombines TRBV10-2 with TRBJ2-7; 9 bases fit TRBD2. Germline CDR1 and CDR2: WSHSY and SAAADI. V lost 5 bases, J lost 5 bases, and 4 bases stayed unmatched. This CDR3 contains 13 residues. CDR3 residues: CASSPGLAHEQYF. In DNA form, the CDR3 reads TGCGCCAGCAGTCCGGGACTAGCTCACGAGCAGTACTTC.

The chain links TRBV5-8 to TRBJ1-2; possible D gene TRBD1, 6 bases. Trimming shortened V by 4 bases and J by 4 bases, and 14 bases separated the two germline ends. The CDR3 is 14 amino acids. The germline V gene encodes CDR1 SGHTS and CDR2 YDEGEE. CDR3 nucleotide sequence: TGTGCCAGCAGCCAGGGGTTGTCGGCCTATGGCTACACCTTC. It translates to CASSQGLSAYGYTF.

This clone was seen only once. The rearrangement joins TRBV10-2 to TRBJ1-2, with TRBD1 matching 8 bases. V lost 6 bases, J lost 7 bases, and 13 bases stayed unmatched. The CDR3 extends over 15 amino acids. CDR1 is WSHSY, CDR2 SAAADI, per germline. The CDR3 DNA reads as TGCGCCAGCAGGCGTTCAGGGGGCGCGGCTGGTGGCTACACCTTC. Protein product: CASRRSGGAAGGYTF.

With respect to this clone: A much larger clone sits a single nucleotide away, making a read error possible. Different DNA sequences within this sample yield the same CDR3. The chain's CDR3 is CASSEASGETDTQYF. The CDR3, as DNA: TGTGCCAGCAGCGAGGCTAGTGGGGAAACAGATACGCAGTATTTT. This chain links TRBV6-4 with TRBJ2-3; D gene ambiguous. V lost 6 bases to trimming and J lost 3 bases, with 16 bases between them. The CDR3 loop spans 15 amino acids. Germline CDR1 MRHNA, CDR2 SNTAGT.

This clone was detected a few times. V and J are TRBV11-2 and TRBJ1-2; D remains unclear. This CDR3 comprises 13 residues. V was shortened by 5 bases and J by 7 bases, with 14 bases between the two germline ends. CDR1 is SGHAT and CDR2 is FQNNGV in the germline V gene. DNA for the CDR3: TGTGCCAGCAGCCTAGCAGCAAAGGGTGGCTACACCTTC. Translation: CASSLAAKGGYTF. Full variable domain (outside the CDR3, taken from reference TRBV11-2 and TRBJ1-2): EAGVAQSPRYKIIEKRQSVAFWCNPISGHATLYWYQQILGQGPKLLIQFQNNGVVDDSQLPKDRFSAERLKGVDSTLKIQPAKLEDSAVYLCASSLAAKGGYTFGSGTRLTVV.

The CDR3 protein is CASSFQSEQYF. The CDR3 coding sequence is TGTGCCAGCAGTTTTCAGAGTGAGCAGTACTTC. The V gene is TRBV27, the J gene TRBJ2-7, with D unresolved. The CDR3 contains 11 residues. Germline CDR1 MNHEY, CDR2 SMNVEV (reference sequence). The ends were cut back, 3 bases at V and 7 bases at J, with 7 bases in the middle.

CDR3 coding DNA: TGTGCCAGCAGCCCCCTACAGGGGGAATTACCGGAGCAGTTCTTC. Its translation is CASSPLQGELPEQFF. This chain links TRBV11-2 with TRBJ2-1; TRBD1 agrees at 8 bases. Germline V gene lookup returns CDR1 SGHAT and CDR2 FQNNGV. This CDR3 is built from 15 residues. J was trimmed by 10 bases and V by 5 bases; bases with no gene match: 13.

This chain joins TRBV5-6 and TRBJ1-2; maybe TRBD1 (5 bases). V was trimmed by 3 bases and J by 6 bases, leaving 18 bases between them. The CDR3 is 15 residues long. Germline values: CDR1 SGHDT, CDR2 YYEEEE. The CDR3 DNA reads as TGTGCCAGCAGCTGGGGGGTTAACTCATTGGATGGCTACACCTTC. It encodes CASSWGVNSLDGYTF.

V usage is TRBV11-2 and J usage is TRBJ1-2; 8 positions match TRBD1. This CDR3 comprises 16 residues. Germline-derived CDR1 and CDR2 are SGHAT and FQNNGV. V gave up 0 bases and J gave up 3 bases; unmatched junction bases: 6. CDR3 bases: TGTGCCAGCAGCTTAGATCGTCCAGGGGGCGACTATGGCTACACCTTC. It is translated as CASSLDRPGGDYGYTF.

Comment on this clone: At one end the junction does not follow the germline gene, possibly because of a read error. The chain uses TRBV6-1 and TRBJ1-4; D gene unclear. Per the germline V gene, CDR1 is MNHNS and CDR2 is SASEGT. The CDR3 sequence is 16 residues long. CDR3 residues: CANSVRASRLGEKLFF. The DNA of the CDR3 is TGTGCCAACAGTGTTAGGGCCTCCCGGCTGGGTGAAAAACTGTTTTTT.

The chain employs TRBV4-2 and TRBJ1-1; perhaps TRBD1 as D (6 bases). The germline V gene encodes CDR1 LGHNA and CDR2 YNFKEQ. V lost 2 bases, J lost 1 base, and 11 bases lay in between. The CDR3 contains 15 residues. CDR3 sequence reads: CASSQFAGENTEAFF. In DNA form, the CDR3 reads TGTGCCAGCAGCCAATTTGCAGGGGAGAACACTGAAGCTTTCTTT.

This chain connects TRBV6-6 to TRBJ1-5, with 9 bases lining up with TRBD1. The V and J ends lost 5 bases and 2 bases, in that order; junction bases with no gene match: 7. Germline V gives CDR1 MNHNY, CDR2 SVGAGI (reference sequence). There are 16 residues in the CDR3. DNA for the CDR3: TGTGCCAGCAGTCCGGGACAGGGAGAACGCAATCAGCCCCAGCATTTT. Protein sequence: CASSPGQGERNQPQHF.

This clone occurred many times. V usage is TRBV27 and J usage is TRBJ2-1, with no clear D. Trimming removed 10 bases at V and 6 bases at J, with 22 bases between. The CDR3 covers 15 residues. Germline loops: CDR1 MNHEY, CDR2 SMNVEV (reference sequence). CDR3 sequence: CATRLGGSRLNEQFF. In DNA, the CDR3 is TGTGCCACAAGGCTAGGTGGTTCCCGTCTCAATGAGCAGTTCTTC.

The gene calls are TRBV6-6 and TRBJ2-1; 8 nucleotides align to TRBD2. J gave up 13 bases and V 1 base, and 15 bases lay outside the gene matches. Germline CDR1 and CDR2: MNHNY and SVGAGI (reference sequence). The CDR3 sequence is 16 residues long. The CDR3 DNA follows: TGTGCCAGCAGTTACTGGCTAGCGGGCAGGATCCGAGAACAGTTCTTC. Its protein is CASSYWLAGRIREQFF.

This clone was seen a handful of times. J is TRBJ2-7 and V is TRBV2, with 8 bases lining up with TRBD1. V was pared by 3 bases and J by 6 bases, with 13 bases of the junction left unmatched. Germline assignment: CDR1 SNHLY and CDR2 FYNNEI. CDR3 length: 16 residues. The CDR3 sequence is CASSEGTGAFIGEQYF. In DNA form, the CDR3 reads TGTGCCAGCAGTGAGGGGACAGGAGCCTTCATCGGCGAGCAGTACTTC.

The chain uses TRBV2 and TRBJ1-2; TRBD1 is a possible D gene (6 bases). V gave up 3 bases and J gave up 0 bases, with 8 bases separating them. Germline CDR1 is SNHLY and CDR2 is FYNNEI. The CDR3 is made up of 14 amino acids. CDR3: CASSEQGPNYGYTF. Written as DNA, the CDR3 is TGTGCCAGCAGTGAGCAGGGGCCTAACTATGGCTACACCTTC.

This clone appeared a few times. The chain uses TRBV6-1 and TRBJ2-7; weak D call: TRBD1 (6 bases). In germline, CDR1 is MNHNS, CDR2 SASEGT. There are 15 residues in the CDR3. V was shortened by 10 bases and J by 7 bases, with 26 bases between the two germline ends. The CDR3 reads CATLLTGQGIWEQYF. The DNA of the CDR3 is TGTGCCACCTTACTGACCGGGCAGGGGATATGGGAGCAGTACTTC.